Detailed here is one TCR beta chain. Its antigen is unidentified. The data stem from a study of T-cell memory formation after mild COVID-19. Study as a whole: The study found TCR clusters largely donor specific.

From 5'RACE with constant-segment primers came TCR alpha and TCR beta cDNA libraries that carried sample barcodes and UMIs. TCRdb called the 5' RACE reads again in MiXCR, with one record for every CDR3 protein. The sample carries about 210,000 distinct CDR3 sequences, about 10% recorded once. The study, taken as a whole, reports: CD8+ contracting clones occupied EMRA, while CD4+ ones occupied mainly CM and EM.

With 0 bases removed from V and 2 bases from J, the gap between germline ends came to 10 bases. This CDR3 spans 15 amino acids. Germline CDR1 is LGHNA and CDR2 is YSLEER. The sequenced sample consisted of PBMCs or a T cell subset sorted from them (not recorded which). This sequence joins TRBV4-3 and TRBJ2-5, with no clear D. The sequence was obtained from a man aged 18 to 29 who had mild COVID-19 (a few samples of this study predate the infection). Cell type and time point are not known. The CDR3 nucleotides are TGCGCCAGCAGCCAAGAGGTGGGTCGGCAAGAGACCCAGTACTTC. Amino acid sequence: CASSQEVGRQETQYF.